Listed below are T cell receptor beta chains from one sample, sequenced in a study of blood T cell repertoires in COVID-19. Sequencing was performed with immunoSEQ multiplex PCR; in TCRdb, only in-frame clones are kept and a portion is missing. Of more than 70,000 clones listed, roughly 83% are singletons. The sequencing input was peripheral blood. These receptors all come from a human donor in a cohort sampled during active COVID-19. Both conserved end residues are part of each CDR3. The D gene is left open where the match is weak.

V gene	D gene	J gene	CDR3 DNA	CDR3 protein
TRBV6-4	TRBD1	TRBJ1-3	TGTGCCAGCAGCACACGGGGAGGGCAGGGGGCCCTCTTGGAGGGAAACACCATATATTTT	CASSTRGGQGALLEGNTIYF
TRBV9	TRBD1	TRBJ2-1	TGTGCCAGCAGCGTTACAGGGGGCGCGAACAATGAGCAGTTCTTC	CASSVTGGANNEQFF
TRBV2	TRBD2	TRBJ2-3	TGTGCCAGCATGTTTGGACTGCGGGGGGATACGCAGTATTTT	CASMFGLRGDTQYF
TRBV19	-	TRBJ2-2	TGTGCCAGTGACAGTCCCGCATCCGGGGAGCTGTTTTTT	CASDSPASGELFF
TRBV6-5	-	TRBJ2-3	TGTGCCAGCAGTTACGGACACATAAGCACAGATACGCAGTATTTT	CASSYGHISTDTQYF
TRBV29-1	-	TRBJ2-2	TGCAGCGTAGAACAGGCAGGGCCCGGGGAGCTGTTTTTT	CSVEQAGPGELFF
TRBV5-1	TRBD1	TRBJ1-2	TGCGCCAGCAGCCTGGGACAGGGAGGTAACTATGGCTACACCTTC	CASSLGQGGNYGYTF
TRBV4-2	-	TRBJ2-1	TGTGCCAGCAGCCAAGATTCCGGCCTAGCCAATGAGCAGTTCTTC	CASSQDSGLANEQFF
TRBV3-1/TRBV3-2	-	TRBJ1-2	TGTGCCAGCAGCCAAGATCCCACAGCCACTAACTATGGCTACACCTTC	CASSQDPTATNYGYTF
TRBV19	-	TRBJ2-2	TGTGCCAGTAGTATCGGGGTAAGGGACACCGGAAACGGGGAGCTGTTTTTT	CASSIGVRDTGNGELFF